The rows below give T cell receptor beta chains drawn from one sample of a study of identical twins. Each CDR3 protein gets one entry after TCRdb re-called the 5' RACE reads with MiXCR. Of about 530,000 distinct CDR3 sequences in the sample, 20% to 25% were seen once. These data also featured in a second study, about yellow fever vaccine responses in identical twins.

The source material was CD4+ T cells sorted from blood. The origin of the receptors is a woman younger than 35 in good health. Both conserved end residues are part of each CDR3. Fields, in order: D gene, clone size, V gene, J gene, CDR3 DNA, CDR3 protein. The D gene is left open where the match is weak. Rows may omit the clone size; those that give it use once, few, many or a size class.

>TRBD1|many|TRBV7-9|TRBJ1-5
TGTGCCAGCAGCTCCCAGGGACAGGTCAATCAGCCCCAGCATTTT
CASSSQGQVNQPQHF
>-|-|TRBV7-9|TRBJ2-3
TGTGCCAGCAGCTTAGAGGGACAAATCAGCACAGATACGCAGTATTTT
CASSLEGQISTDTQYF
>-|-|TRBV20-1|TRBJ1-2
TGCAGTGCTAGCGGACAGACTTTCTATGGCTACACCTTC
CSASGQTFYGYTF
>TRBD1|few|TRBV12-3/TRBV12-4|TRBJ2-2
TGTGCCAGCAGTTTGAGAGGGACAGTCGGGAGGGAGCTGTTTTTT
CASSLRGTVGRELFF
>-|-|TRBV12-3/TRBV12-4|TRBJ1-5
TGTGCCAGCAGTTTAGGACACAACAATCAGCCCCAGCATTTT
CASSLGHNNQPQHF
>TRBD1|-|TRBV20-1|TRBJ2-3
TGCAGTGCTAGAGACCCCCGACAGGGCCGCACAGATACGCAGTATTTT
CSARDPRQGRTDTQYF
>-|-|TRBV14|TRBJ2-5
TGTGCCAGCAGCCCGATTACTAGTTTAGAGACCCAGTACTTC
CASSPITSLETQYF
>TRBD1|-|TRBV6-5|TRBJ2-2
TGTGCCAGCAGTTACAGGCCACCCGGACAGGGACTCACCGGGGAGCTGTTTTTT
CASSYRPPGQGLTGELFF
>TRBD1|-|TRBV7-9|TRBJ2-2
TGTGCCAGCAGGAGAGGGGGCGACACCGGGGAGCTGTTTTTT
CASRRGGDTGELFF
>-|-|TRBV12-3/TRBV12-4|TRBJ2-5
TGTGCCAGCAGTCCCCCCGGCTCCGGGCCCCAGTACTTC
CASSPPGSGPQYF
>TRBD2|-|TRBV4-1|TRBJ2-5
TGCGCCAGCAGCCAAGATCCAGCGGGGGGTCCTGCCGCCCAGTACTTC
CASSQDPAGGPAAQYF
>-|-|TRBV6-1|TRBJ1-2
TGTGCCAGCAGTGAAGTATTCCAAACCCAACCTGCCTTC
CASSEVFQTQPAF
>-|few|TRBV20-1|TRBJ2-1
TGCAGTGGGTGGGGGGACCCTTACAATGAGCAGTTCTTC
CSGWGDPYNEQFF
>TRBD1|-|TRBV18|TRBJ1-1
TGTGCCAGCTCACACGGACAGGAGGACACTGAAGCTTTCTTT
CASSHGQEDTEAFF
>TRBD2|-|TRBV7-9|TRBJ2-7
TGTGCCAGCAGCAACGGACTAGCGGGATATCTCGAGCAGTACTTC
CASSNGLAGYLEQYF
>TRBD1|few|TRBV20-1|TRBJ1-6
TGCAGTGGTCTGGGACAGGGATTCCGGTCACCCCTCCACTTT
CSGLGQGFRSPLHF
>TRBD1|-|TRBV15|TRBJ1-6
TGTGCCACCAGCACCTGGGACAGACAGAATTCACCCCTCCACTTT
CATSTWDRQNSPLHF
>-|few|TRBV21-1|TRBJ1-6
TGTGCCACTCGGCGACGGGGCCTAAATTCACCCCTCCACTTT
CATRRRGLNSPLHF
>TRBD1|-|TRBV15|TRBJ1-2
TGTGCCACCAGTTGGACAGGTTTTTATGGCTACACCTTC
CATSWTGFYGYTF
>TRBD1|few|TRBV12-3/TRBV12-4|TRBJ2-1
TGTGCCAGCAGTTTAATACAGGGGAATGAGCAGTTCTTC
CASSLIQGNEQFF
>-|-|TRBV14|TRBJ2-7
TGTGCCAGCAGCCAAGTAGGTTGGTTGAGCTCCGATAGCTCCTACGAGCAGTACTTC
CASSQVGWLSSDSSYEQYF
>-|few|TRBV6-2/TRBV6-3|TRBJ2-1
TGTGCCAGCAGTTCCCCGGGACTCCACAATGAGCAGTTCTTC
CASSSPGLHNEQFF
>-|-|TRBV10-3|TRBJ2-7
TGTGCCATCAGTGAGTCGTGGGACACAAAAACCTACGAGCAGTACTTC
CAISESWDTKTYEQYF
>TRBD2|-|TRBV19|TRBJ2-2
TGTGCCTCTAAGGGAGGACTAGCGGGAGGGACCGGGGAGCTGTTTTTT
CASKGGLAGGTGELFF
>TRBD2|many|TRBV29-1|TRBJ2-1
TGCAGCGTTGTCCCTAGCGGGAGGGGGAATGAGCAGTTCTTC
CSVVPSGRGNEQFF
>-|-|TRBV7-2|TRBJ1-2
TGTGCCAGCAGACCCCAGAGGAATTTTGCCTATGGCTACACCTTC
CASRPQRNFAYGYTF
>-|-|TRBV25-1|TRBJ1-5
TGTGCCAGCAGTGCTGATAGCAATCAGCCCCAGCATTTT
CASSADSNQPQHF